A single sample gave rise to the 21 T cell receptor beta chains below, sequenced in a study of CXCR3-negative and CXCR3-positive naive CD8 T cells. Overall study results and limits: The study found more hydrophobic TRB CDR3s in CXCR3-positive naive cells than in CXCR3-negative naive cells.

No cognate antigen is known for these TCRs. Libraries of TRB cDNA were made by 5' RACE and carried UMIs. No DNA is given; TCRdb re-called the 5' RACE reads and lists each CDR3 protein once. The sample has roughly 140,000 distinct CDR3 sequences. Sequenced sample: naive CXCR3+ CD8+ T cells from blood. The sample's subset: CD45RO-CCR7+CD27+CD95- naive CD8+ T cells expressing CXCR3 (TNR3+). These receptors originate from a human donor in good health. Some clones in this sample may be carry-over from other donors' samples.

The chain uses TRBV7-9 and TRBJ2-1. Germline V gene data show CDR1 as SEHNR and CDR2 as FQNEAQ (reference sequence). The CDR3 length is 16 residues. The chain's CDR3 is CASSLRGVESYNEQFF. The whole variable domain, filled in from reference TRBV7-9 and TRBJ2-1, reads DTGVSQNPRHKITKRGQNVTFRCDPISEHNRLYWYRQTLGQGPEFLTYFQNEAQLEKSRLLSDRFSAERPKGSFSTLEIQRTEQGDSAMYLCASSLRGVESYNEQFFGPGTRLTVL.

The chain employs TRBV12-3 or TRBV12-4 and TRBJ1-5. CDR3 size: 15 residues. The CDR3 loop is CASSSGYDSNQPQHF.

The chain is built from TRBV28 and TRBJ2-3; TCRdb selects TRBD2, and the lack of DNA leaves this call unchecked. Germline V gives CDR1 MDHEN, CDR2 SYDVKM. This CDR3 spans 16 amino acids. The CDR3: CASSSFKREVVDTQYF.

The genes are TRBV7-9 and TRBJ2-7; TCRdb names TRBD2, which stays unverified in the absence of DNA. In germline, CDR1 is SEHNR, CDR2 FQNEAQ (reference sequence). The CDR3 has 14 residues. CDR3 amino acids: CASSLVLAGSEQYF.

The chain recombines TRBV28 with TRBJ2-5; there is no DNA to check the TCRdb D call of TRBD1. The CDR3 is made up of 14 amino acids. CDR1 and CDR2 from the germline V gene are MDHEN and SYDVKM. The CDR3 region is CASSGSWLSETQYF.

This chain links TRBV28 with TRBJ1-1; TCRdb gives TRBD1 as the D gene, but with no DNA this cannot be confirmed. CDR1 is MDHEN and CDR2 is SYDVKM in the germline V gene. The CDR3 contains 16 residues. CDR3 loop: CASSFRDRGPRTEAFF.

This rearrangement joins TRBV7-9 to TRBJ2-5; the TRBD1 assignment by TCRdb is unverifiable without DNA. Per the germline V gene, CDR1 is SEHNR and CDR2 is FQNEAQ (reference sequence). The CDR3 is 17 residues long. The CDR3 sequence is CASSLAGWQGIQETQYF.

This CDR3 reads CASSPDENSYNEQFF. The chain is built from TRBV4-3 and TRBJ2-1. Germline loops: CDR1 LGHNA, CDR2 YSLEER. This CDR3 has 15 amino acids.

CDR3 protein: CASSQGLRHQREQYF. The V and J genes are TRBV3-1 and TRBJ2-7; the TCRdb D gene call, TRBD2, has no DNA to confirm it. Germline loops: CDR1 LGHDT, CDR2 YNNKEL (reference sequence). The CDR3 totals 15 residues.

The genes are TRBV5-6 and TRBJ2-7; TCRdb's D call, TRBD1, is unchecked because there is no DNA. The CDR3 sequence is 13 residues long. Germline loops: CDR1 SGHDT, CDR2 YYEEEE. This chain's CDR3 is CASSLRGRYEQYF.

The chain joins TRBV19 to TRBJ2-5; absent DNA, TCRdb's TRBD2 call cannot be checked. Looked up from germline, CDR1 is LNHDA and CDR2 is SQIVND (reference sequence). The CDR3 is 15 residues long. The CDR3 is CASSIAGGPGETQYF.

This chain uses TRBV13 with TRBJ2-7; there is no DNA to check the TCRdb D call of TRBD2. This CDR3 is 14 amino acids long. In germline, CDR1 is PRHDT, CDR2 FYEKMQ (reference sequence). The CDR3 protein is CASSLDGTRGEQYF. Variable domain in full (rest from reference TRBV13 and TRBJ2-7): AAGVIQSPRHLIKEKRETATLKCYPIPRHDTVYWYQQGPGQDPQFLISFYEKMQSDKGSIPDRFSAQQFSDYHSELNMSSLELGDSALYFCASSLDGTRGEQYFGPGTRLTVT.

The CDR3 spells CASSAGTALYEQYF. This chain links TRBV2 with TRBJ2-7; TCRdb names TRBD1, which stays unverified in the absence of DNA. Per germline, CDR1 SNHLY and CDR2 FYNNEI. The CDR3 is made up of 14 amino acids.

The chain carries TRBV28 and TRBJ2-3; TCRdb indicates TRBD1, and absent DNA this call remains unverified. Germline-derived CDR1 and CDR2 are MDHEN and SYDVKM. CDR3 length: 16 residues. The CDR3 sequence: CASSVGQVRGSDTQYF.

The chain employs TRBV30 and TRBJ1-1. CDR1 is GTSNPN and CDR2 is SVGIG in the germline V gene (reference sequence). The CDR3 contains 13 residues. CDR3 residues: CAWGVAENTEAFF.

The chain uses TRBV12-3 or TRBV12-4 and TRBJ2-2; TCRdb designates TRBD2, a call that cannot be tested without DNA. CDR3 size: 15 residues. CDR3 protein: CASTTGTSGTGELFF.

This sequence joins TRBV29-1 and TRBJ2-1; checking the TCRdb D call of TRBD2 is not possible without DNA. Germline assignment: CDR1 SQVTM and CDR2 ANQGSEA. The CDR3 extends over 13 amino acids. CDR3 sequence: CSARMASRNEQFF.

This sequence joins TRBV9 and TRBJ2-1; TCRdb proposes TRBD1, but this gene call is untestable without DNA. This CDR3 is 15 amino acids long. Per the germline V gene, CDR1 is SGDLS and CDR2 is YYNGEE. This CDR3 is CASSAQDRTHNEQFF.

The chain is built from TRBV5-1 and TRBJ2-5; TCRdb indicates TRBD1, and absent DNA this call remains unverified. The CDR3 has 15 amino acids. Germline V lookup: CDR1 SGHRS, CDR2 YFSETQ. The CDR3 sequence: CASSLIGVPQETQYF.

The chain recombines TRBV20-1 with TRBJ2-7. The CDR3 covers 13 residues. CDR1 and CDR2 (germline): DFQATT, SNEGSKA (reference sequence). The CDR3 spells CSARDLVSYEQYF.

The chain combines TRBV7-9 with TRBJ1-2; lacking DNA, the TRBD1 call made by TCRdb goes unchecked. Germline values: CDR1 SEHNR, CDR2 FQNEAQ (reference sequence). The CDR3 extends over 15 amino acids. The CDR3 sequence is CASTSPGQGVLGYTF.